The clone carrying this T cell receptor (beta chain) is categorized as medium-sized. The antigen remains unidentified. This CDR3 spans 15 amino acids. The V end lost 0 bases, the J end lost 7 bases, and 10 bases lay between the germline ends. The germline CDR1 and CDR2 sequences are LNHNV and YYDKDF (reference sequence). This sample stems from a study of CD8+CD57+ T cells in acquired aplastic anemia. About the study: In CD4+ cells, healthy donors produced an average of approximately 9.9 million reads.

Study results and caveats: Significance was not reached for CD8+ Simpson's diversity between patients and controls.

TCR beta VDJ and CDR3 were profiled, and genomic DNA was the template. TCRdb fed the reads into MiXCR, producing one record per CDR3 protein. Here the sample spans 50,000 to 65,000 distinct CDR3 sequences, less than 65% being singletons. The chain joins TRBV15 to TRBJ1-6; D not certain. The sample taken for sequencing was sorted CD4+, CD8+, or CD8+CD57+ T cells (not recorded which) from PBMCs. The sequence was obtained from a human donor in good health, serving as a control. The CDR3 loop reads CATSRERARNSPLHF. The CDR3 DNA sequence: TGTGCCACCAGCAGAGAAAGGGCTCGGAATTCACCCCTCCACTTT.